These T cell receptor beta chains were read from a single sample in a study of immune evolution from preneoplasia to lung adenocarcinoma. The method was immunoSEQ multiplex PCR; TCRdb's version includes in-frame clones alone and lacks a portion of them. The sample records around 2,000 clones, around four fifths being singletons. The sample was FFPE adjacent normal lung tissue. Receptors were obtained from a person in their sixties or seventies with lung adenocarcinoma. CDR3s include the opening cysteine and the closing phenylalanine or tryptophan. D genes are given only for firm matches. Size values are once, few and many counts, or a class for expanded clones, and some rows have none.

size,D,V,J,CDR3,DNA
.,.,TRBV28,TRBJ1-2,CASRLNIAGWNYGYTF,TGTGCCAGCAGGCTTAATATCGCAGGGTGGAACTATGGCTACACCTTC
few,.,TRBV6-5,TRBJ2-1,CASRKTGRNNEQFF,TGTGCCAGCAGAAAAACAGGGAGGAACAATGAGCAGTTCTTC
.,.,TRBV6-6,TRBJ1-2,CASSPDGQRHYGYTF,TGTGCCAGCAGCCCCGACGGACAAAGACACTATGGCTACACCTTC
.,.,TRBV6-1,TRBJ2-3,CASSEAGTDTQYF,TGTGCCAGCAGTGAAGCAGGCACAGATACGCAGTATTTT
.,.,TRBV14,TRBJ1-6,CASSQGGLGSPLHF,TGTGCCAGCAGCCAAGGAGGCTTGGGATCACCCCTCCACTTT
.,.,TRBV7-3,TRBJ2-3,CASSLGTGFTDTQYF,TGTGCCAGCAGCTTAGGAACAGGCTTCACAGATACGCAGTATTTT
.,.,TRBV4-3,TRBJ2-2,CASSGQNTGELFF,TGCGCCAGCAGCGGGCAAAACACCGGGGAGCTGTTTTTT
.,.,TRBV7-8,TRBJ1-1,CASSLNRNTEAFF,TGTGCCAGCAGCTTGAACAGGAACACTGAAGCTTTCTTT
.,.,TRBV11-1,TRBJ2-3,CASSPTLAGTDTQYF,TGTGCCAGCAGCCCGACTTTAGCGGGCACAGATACGCAGTATTTT
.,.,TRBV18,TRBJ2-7,CASSPPSAREQYF,TGTGCCAGCTCACCACCGTCAGCGCGTGAGCAGTACTTC
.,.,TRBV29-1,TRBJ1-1,CSVEGPDTEAFF,TGCAGCGTTGAAGGCCCGGACACTGAAGCTTTCTTT
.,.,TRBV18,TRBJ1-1,CASSPRQDNTEAFF,TGTGCCAGCTCACCACGACAAGACAACACTGAAGCTTTCTTT
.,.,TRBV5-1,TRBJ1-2,CASSTTNLGATGYTF,TGCGCCAGCAGCACAACTAACTTGGGGGCTACGGGCTACACCTTC
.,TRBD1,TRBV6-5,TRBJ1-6,CASSYTTGDNSPLHF,TGTGCCAGCAGTTACACGACAGGGGATAATTCACCCCTCCACTTT
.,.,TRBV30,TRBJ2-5,CAWSRSSRETQYF,TGTGCCTGGAGTCGTTCTAGCCGAGAGACCCAGTACTTC
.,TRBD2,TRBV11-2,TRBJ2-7,CASSSWGGGSYEQYF,TGTGCCAGCAGCTCGTGGGGCGGGGGCTCCTACGAGCAGTACTTC
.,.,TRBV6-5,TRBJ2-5,CASISQDSQETQYF,TGTGCCAGCATCTCCCAGGACAGCCAAGAGACCCAGTACTTC
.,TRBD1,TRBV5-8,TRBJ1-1,CASSPDRVHTEAFF,TGTGCCAGCAGTCCAGACAGGGTCCACACTGAAGCTTTCTTT
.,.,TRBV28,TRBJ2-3,CASIPPTGTDTQYF,TGTGCCAGCATCCCCCCCACGGGCACAGATACGCAGTATTTT
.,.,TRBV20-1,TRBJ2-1,CVSQGGDEQFF,TGCGTGAGCCAGGGGGGGGATGAGCAGTTCTTC
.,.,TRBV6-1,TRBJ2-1,CASSPLRGVEQFF,TGTGCCAGCAGCCCCCTAAGGGGGGTTGAGCAGTTCTTC
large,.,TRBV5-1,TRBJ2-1,CASSSMTGAYNEQFF,TGCGCCAGCAGCTCCATGACAGGCGCCTACAATGAGCAGTTCTTC
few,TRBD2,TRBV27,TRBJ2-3,CASSSQPPGLAGWADTQYF,TGTGCCAGCAGTTCACAACCACCGGGACTAGCGGGGTGGGCGGATACGCAGTATTTT
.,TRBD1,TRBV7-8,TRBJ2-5,CASSSKPGQGGPTYF,TGTGCCAGCAGCTCTAAGCCGGGACAGGGGGGACCCACGTACTTC